The 12 T cell receptor beta chains reported below all come from one sample, sequenced in a study of blood T cell repertoires in COVID-19. Produced via immunoSEQ multiplex PCR; TCRdb's table is partial and in-frame only. The sample yields around 64,000 clones, around 92% seen once. Sequencing was performed on peripheral blood. These receptors came from a human donor in a cohort sampled during active COVID-19.

This clone has only one observation. V is TRBV5-1 and J is TRBJ2-7; D may be TRBD1 (6 bases). Trimming shortened V by 4 bases and J by 1 base, and 12 bases separated the two germline ends. The CDR3 is 14 amino acids. CDR1 is SGHRS and CDR2 is YFSETQ in the germline V gene. CDR3 bases: TGCGCCAGCAGCGGAACGACAGGTTCCTACGAGCAGTACTTC. Its translation is CASSGTTGSYEQYF.

This chain links TRBV30 with TRBJ1-6; D is possibly TRBD1 (5 bases). The CDR3 totals 11 residues. Trimming left V 3 bases short and J 14 bases short, with 11 bases between. Germline CDR1 and CDR2: GTSNPN and SVGIG (reference sequence). The CDR3 loop reads CAWSLREALHF. In DNA, the CDR3 is TGTGCCTGGAGCCTCAGGGAGGCCCTCCACTTT. Complete variable domain (other parts from reference TRBV30 and TRBJ1-6): SQTIHQWPATLVQPVGSPLSLECTVEGTSNPNLYWYRQAAGRGLQLLFYSVGIGQISSEVPQNLSASRPQDRQFILSSKKLLLSDSGFYLCAWSLREALHFGNGTRLTVT.

The CDR3: CASRTSGSTDTQYF. The CDR3 DNA is TGTGCCAGCAGGACTAGCGGGAGCACAGATACGCAGTATTTT. V and J are TRBV28 and TRBJ2-3, with 10 nucleotides matching TRBD2. The length of the CDR3 is 14 residues. Trimming at V came to 6 bases and at J to 0 bases, leaving 0 bases not matched to a gene. Germline assignment: CDR1 MDHEN and CDR2 SYDVKM.

The chain recombines TRBV20-1 with TRBJ2-7; no firm D call. The ends were cut back, 6 bases at V and 4 bases at J, with 7 bases in the middle. The CDR3 is made up of 10 amino acids. Germline V gene data show CDR1 as DFQATT and CDR2 as SNEGSKA (reference sequence). The CDR3 sequence is CSALGYEQYF. In DNA form, the CDR3 reads TGCAGTGCGCTCGGGTACGAGCAGTACTTC.

CDR3 nucleotides: TGTGCCAGCAACCCTAGCGCGGCTTACCAAGAGACCCAGTACTTC. This codes for CASNPSAAYQETQYF. The chain uses TRBV3-1 (or the pseudogene TRBV3-2) and TRBJ2-5, with a weak D call TRBD2 (6 bases). The germline V gene has CDR1 LGHDT and CDR2 YNNKEL (reference sequence). V was clipped by 7 bases and J by 0 bases, with 15 bases between them. The CDR3 covers 15 residues.

The chain combines TRBV6-5 with TRBJ1-6; 9 nucleotides align to TRBD1. The germline V gene encodes CDR1 MNHEY and CDR2 SVGAGI. The CDR3 sequence is 15 residues long. The J segment lost 7 bases and the V segment lost 6 bases, leaving 7 bases of the junction unmatched. Here the CDR3 reads CASRQGQGWNSPLHF. In DNA form, the CDR3 reads TGTGCCAGCAGGCAGGGACAGGGATGGAATTCACCCCTCCACTTT.

About this clone: Sequence at one end of the junction differs from germline and may be a read error. The chain carries TRBV3-1 (or the pseudogene TRBV3-2) and TRBJ1-2; D possibly corresponds to TRBD1 (6 bases). CDR1 is LGHDT and CDR2 is YNNKEL in the germline V gene (reference sequence). The CDR3 sequence is 14 residues long. Here the CDR3 reads CASSQDWQTGAGFF. Written as DNA, the CDR3 is TGTGCCAGCAGCCAAGATTGGCAGACAGGCGCGGGCTTCTTC.

This clone appeared a single time. The J gene is TRBJ1-2, the V gene TRBV5-4, with a tentative D call TRBD1 (5 bases). The CDR3 consists of 13 residues. V lost 3 bases, J lost 8 bases, and 14 bases lay in between. Per germline, CDR1 SGHNT and CDR2 YYREEE (reference sequence). CDR3 region: CASSYTGRGGYTF. The CDR3 region has the DNA TGTGCCAGCAGCTATACCGGGAGGGGAGGCTACACCTTC.

This rearrangement joins TRBV18 to TRBJ1-2; unclear D gene. The CDR3 has 18 residues. V gave up 3 bases and J gave up 4 bases, with 24 bases separating them. The germline V gene encodes CDR1 KGHSH and CDR2 LQKENI. This chain's CDR3 is CASSPSSPGKPEIYGYTF. CDR3 nucleotides: TGTGCCAGCTCACCCTCCTCCCCAGGCAAGCCCGAGATCTATGGCTACACCTTC.

The CDR3 region is CATSDSDRGLDNEQFF. In DNA, the CDR3 is TGTGCCACCAGTGACTCGGACAGGGGGTTGGACAATGAGCAGTTCTTC. This rearrangement joins TRBV24-1 to TRBJ2-1; TRBD1 matches 10 bases. The germline V gene has CDR1 KGHDR and CDR2 SFDVKD. The length of the CDR3 is 16 residues. V was clipped by 4 bases and J by 5 bases; unmatched bases: 7.

The chain is built from TRBV14 and TRBJ2-5; unclear D gene. Germline CDR1 SGHDN, CDR2 FVKESK. V was clipped by 4 bases and J by 4 bases, with 7 bases between them. The CDR3 has 12 amino acids. The CDR3 DNA follows: TGTGCCAGCAGCCCGCGCGGAGAGACCCAGTACTTC. It encodes CASSPRGETQYF.

The chain links TRBV6-6 to TRBJ2-7; TRBD2 matches 8 bases. With V trimmed by 0 bases and J by 6 bases, 4 bases remained unmatched. The CDR3 extends over 14 amino acids. Germline loops: CDR1 MNHNY, CDR2 SVGAGI (reference sequence). This chain's CDR3 is CASSYSMSGSEQYF. The CDR3, as DNA: TGTGCCAGCAGTTACTCGATGAGCGGGAGCGAGCAGTACTTC.